A single sample gave rise to the 32 T cell receptor beta chains below, sequenced in a study of follicular helper T cells after annual influenza vaccination (dated by TCRdb to 2016 to 2017). This specimen's time point label, interpreted: 2015-2016 season, pre-vaccination. Libraries were built with the immunoSEQ multiplex PCR assay. TCRdb took this table from immuneACCESS and kept in-frame rearrangements with V and J called. Such tables lack part of the clones; where checked against another copy, unresolved V genes explain under half of the gap, and the rest is unexplained. Counted in this sample were some 10,000 clones; around 85% of them appeared once. The ten largest clones add up to around 3.6% of the sample. The starting material was CXCR5+ CD38- circulating T follicular helper cells from blood, obtained on the day of influenza vaccination. What this sample's cell subset or site label stands for: circulating Tfh, non-naive CD4+CXCR5+PD-1+ (ICOS+CD38+ or ICOS-CD38-). All receptors come from an adult who received the influenza vaccine.

The V call is TRBV4-1, the J call TRBJ2-2, with D hard to call. This CDR3 has 13 amino acids. The V end was cut by 0 bases, the J end by 7 bases, with 6 bases between. CDR1 and CDR2 (germline): MGHRA, YSYEKL. The CDR3 DNA sequence: TGCGCCAGCAGCCAAGAACATTACGGGGAGCTGTTTTTT. Its protein is CASSQEHYGELFF.

This clone has a single count. V usage is TRBV5-1 and J usage is TRBJ2-5, with D unclear. Trimming cost V 5 bases and J 5 bases, with 7 bases left between them. CDR1 is SGHRS, CDR2 YFSETQ, per germline. The CDR3 length is 11 residues. The CDR3 region has the DNA TGCGCCAGCAGAAAGGAGGAGACCCAGTACTTC. This gives the protein CASRKEETQYF.

The CDR3 loop reads CASSGGRDYGYTF. CDR3 DNA sequence: TGCGCCAGCAGTGGGGGTCGCGACTATGGCTACACCTTC. The V and J genes are TRBV10-1 and TRBJ1-2, with D hard to call. CDR1 and CDR2 from the germline V gene are WNHNN and SYGVQD (reference sequence). The CDR3 spans 13 residues. V was shortened by 4 bases and J by 3 bases, with 9 bases between the two germline ends.

V gene TRBV19 combines with J gene TRBJ2-7; 7 nucleotides align to TRBD1. CDR1 is LNHDA, CDR2 SQIVND, per germline (reference sequence). The CDR3 has 16 residues. Trimming cost V 4 bases and J 3 bases; bases outside gene matches: 12. This CDR3 reads CASSKGAEVANYEQYF. DNA for the CDR3: TGTGCCAGTAGTAAGGGGGCGGAGGTAGCGAACTACGAGCAGTACTTC.

V gene TRBV4-3 combines with J gene TRBJ2-4; D might be TRBD2 (5 bases). This CDR3 spans 16 amino acids. The germline V and J ends were trimmed by 0 bases and 3 bases, with 12 bases remaining between them. Germline loops: CDR1 LGHNA, CDR2 YSLEER. The CDR3 protein is CASSQEDGVSKNIQYF. CDR3 DNA sequence: TGCGCCAGCAGCCAAGAGGACGGGGTTAGCAAAAACATTCAGTACTTC.

This clone has a single count. CDR3 sequence reads: CASSLGGRNTGELFF. The CDR3 nucleotides read TGTGCCAGCAGCTTAGGGGGAAGGAACACCGGGGAGCTGTTTTTT. The V gene is TRBV11-3, the J gene TRBJ2-2; no clear D. From germline, CDR1 is SGHNT and CDR2 YENEEA. The length of the CDR3 is 15 residues. V was pared by 1 base and J by 1 base, with 7 bases between.

The gene calls are TRBV18 and TRBJ2-5; tentative D call: TRBD2 (7 bases). Trimming took off 3 bases at V and 5 bases at J, with 19 bases between the two ends. CDR3 length equals 16 residues. CDR1 is KGHSH, CDR2 LQKENI, per germline. The CDR3 sequence is CASSPIPSGTGETQYF. Written as DNA, the CDR3 is TGTGCCAGCTCACCGATCCCTAGCGGAACAGGGGAGACCCAGTACTTC.

The chain carries TRBV5-1 and TRBJ2-7; tentatively, D is TRBD2 (7 bases). Trimming pared 4 bases from V and 7 bases from J, leaving 21 bases between. Germline CDR1 SGHRS, CDR2 YFSETQ. The length of the CDR3 is 15 residues. The CDR3 coding sequence is TGCGCCAGCAGCCCCGCCGCGGGGGCTTTAGGAGAGCAGTACTTC. It translates to CASSPAAGALGEQYF.

The chain carries TRBV20-1 and TRBJ2-5; D not certain. Per the germline V gene, CDR1 is DFQATT and CDR2 is SNEGSKA (reference sequence). The CDR3 covers 11 residues. V was cut by 6 bases and J by 2 bases, with 7 bases left in between. CDR3 protein: CSALPQETQYF. CDR3 DNA: TGCAGTGCCCTACCACAAGAGACCCAGTACTTC.

The chain recombines TRBV7-2 with TRBJ1-2; 9 bases are a match to TRBD1. There are 14 residues in the CDR3. After removal of 5 bases from V and 4 bases from J, the junction contained 5 bases not matched to a gene. Per germline, CDR1 SGHTA and CDR2 FQGNSA. CDR3 DNA sequence: TGTGCCAGCAGCCCGGGACAGGGAGGCTATGGCTACACCTTC. Encoded protein: CASSPGQGGYGYTF.

This chain uses TRBV18 with TRBJ2-7; TRBD1 agrees at 8 bases. Germline CDR1 and CDR2: KGHSH and LQKENI. The CDR3 has 15 residues. V lost 10 bases and J lost 1; bases outside the gene matches: 12. CDR3 DNA sequence: TGTGCCACCAAGGAGTCCGGGACAGGATCCTACGAGCAGTACTTC. Translated, it gives CATKESGTGSYEQYF.

The chain has TRBV7-8 and TRBJ1-5, with a weak D call TRBD1 (6 bases). Germline V lookup: CDR1 SGHVS, CDR2 FQNEAQ. The ends were cut back, 1 base at V and 5 bases at J, with 12 bases in the middle. The CDR3 runs to 15 residues. As DNA, the CDR3 is TGTGCCAGCAGCTTAGATGGGGGCGCGCATCAGCCCCAGCATTTT. It is translated as CASSLDGGAHQPQHF.

This clone was observed a single time. The CDR3 region has the DNA TGTGCCAGCAGTCTTGGGACAGGGGTAGGATCACCCCTCCACTTT. Its translation: CASSLGTGVGSPLHF. The chain uses TRBV6-5 and TRBJ1-6; 10 bases line up with TRBD1. The CDR3 spans 15 residues. Germline lookup yields CDR1 MNHEY and CDR2 SVGAGI. The V and J ends lost 5 bases and 10 bases, in that order; junction bases with no gene match: 8.

The J gene is TRBJ2-1, the V gene TRBV5-1; no clear D gene. From germline, CDR1 is SGHRS and CDR2 YFSETQ. This CDR3 has 13 amino acids. The V and J ends lost 2 bases and 5 bases respectively, with 8 bases between them. In nucleotides, the CDR3 is TGCGCCAGCAGCTTCGAGAGAAACAATGAGCAGTTCTTC. Translation: CASSFERNNEQFF.

The V call is TRBV11-2, the J call TRBJ2-2; tentative D call: TRBD1 (6 bases). The CDR3 extends over 16 amino acids. Deletions cut 1 base from V and 7 bases from J, with 16 bases between. CDR1 is SGHAT, CDR2 FQNNGV, per germline. The CDR3 loop reads CASSLGRGLDRGELFF. The CDR3, as DNA: TGTGCCAGCAGCTTAGGCAGGGGCTTGGATCGCGGGGAGCTGTTTTTT.

The V and J genes are TRBV11-2 and TRBJ2-3; no reliable D call. The CDR3 loop spans 13 amino acids. V dropped 3 bases and J dropped 2 bases, with 6 bases sitting between them. CDR1 is SGHAT, CDR2 FQNNGV, per germline. In DNA, the CDR3 is TGTGCCAGCAGCTTGGAACACACAGATACGCAGTATTTT. This gives the protein CASSLEHTDTQYF.

This chain links TRBV30 with TRBJ2-5; D remains ambiguous. Germline V gene sequence: CDR1 GTSNPN, CDR2 SVGIG (reference sequence). CDR3 length: 12 residues. Trimming left V 0 bases short and J 6 bases short, with 8 bases between. CDR3 residues: CAWSVVGKTQYF. CDR3 DNA sequence: TGTGCCTGGAGTGTCGTAGGGAAGACCCAGTACTTC.

V usage is TRBV5-1 and J usage is TRBJ2-5; possible D gene TRBD2, 6 bases. Germline V CDR1 and CDR2: SGHRS, YFSETQ. Trimming took off 1 base at V and 3 bases at J, with 13 bases between the two ends. The CDR3 has 15 residues. Here the CDR3 DNA reads TGCGCCAGCAGCTTGTCCGGGGGTCGAAAAGAGACCCAGTACTTC. It codes for CASSLSGGRKETQYF.

V gene TRBV6-5 combines with J gene TRBJ2-2; possibly TRBD1 for D (5 bases). Deletions cut 7 bases from V and 1 base from J, with 10 bases between. CDR1 MNHEY and CDR2 SVGAGI come from the germline V gene. The CDR3 covers 14 residues. The CDR3: CASTRQGNTGELFF. The CDR3 region has the DNA TGTGCCAGCACACGTCAGGGGAACACCGGGGAGCTGTTTTTT.

This clone has more than one count but fewer than ten. The V gene is TRBV9, the J gene TRBJ2-2; D ambiguous. The CDR3 sequence is 13 residues long. CDR1 SGDLS and CDR2 YYNGEE come from the germline V gene. Trimming took off 0 bases at V and 6 bases at J, with 6 bases between the two ends. The CDR3 here is CASSVAVAGELFF. CDR3 nucleotide sequence: TGTGCCAGCAGCGTAGCGGTGGCCGGGGAGCTGTTTTTT.

This chain uses TRBV18 with TRBJ2-3; 7 positions agree with TRBD2. Germline CDR1 KGHSH, CDR2 LQKENI. Losses at the gene ends were 4 bases for V and 6 bases for J; bases not matched to a gene: 4. CDR3 size: 13 residues. This CDR3 is CASSLGTMDTQYF. The CDR3, as DNA: TGTGCCAGCTCACTTGGGACTATGGATACGCAGTATTTT.

The chain recombines TRBV19 with TRBJ1-3, with 7 bases matching TRBD1. After removal of 6 bases from V and 4 bases from J, the junction contained 18 bases not matched to a gene. Germline V lookup: CDR1 LNHDA, CDR2 SQIVND (reference sequence). CDR3 length: 18 amino acids. CDR3 nucleotides: TGTGCCAGTAGCCGGACCCGGGACAGCCTCGTAGTGGGAAACACCATATATTTT. Translation: CASSRTRDSLVVGNTIYF. The full variable domain, in which reference TRBV19 and TRBJ1-3 provide the parts outside the CDR3, is DGGITQSPKYLFRKEGQNVTLSCEQNLNHDAMYWYRQDPGQGLRLIYYSQIVNDFQKGDIAEGYSVSREKKESFPLTVTSAQKNPTAFYLCASSRTRDSLVVGNTIYFGEGSWLTVV.

The rearrangement uses TRBV4-3 and TRBJ2-7; 10 nucleotides agree with TRBD1. The J segment lost 9 bases and the V segment lost 0 bases, leaving 8 bases of the junction unmatched. The V gene's germline CDR1 is LGHNA and CDR2 YSLEER. The CDR3 runs to 15 residues. The DNA of the CDR3 is TGCGCCAGCAGCCAAGACCCGGGACAGGGGACTCTGCAGTACTTC. This gives the protein CASSQDPGQGTLQYF.

The chain carries TRBV4-3 and TRBJ2-4; perhaps TRBD2 as D (6 bases). V lost 0 bases and J 1 base, leaving 16 bases between the germline ends. The V gene's germline CDR1 is LGHNA and CDR2 YSLEER. The CDR3 has 18 amino acids. CDR3 sequence (DNA): TGCGCCAGCAGCCAAGATATCAGGGTCGGAGGGGCCAAAAACATTCAGTACTTC. It translates to CASSQDIRVGGAKNIQYF.

This clone appeared a few times. CDR3 DNA: TGTGCCAGCAGCTACCGGGACGACGGTTACGAGCAGTACTTC. It encodes CASSYRDDGYEQYF. The rearrangement uses TRBV11-2 and TRBJ2-7; D tentatively reads TRBD1 or TRBD2 (5 bases each). The CDR3 length is 14 residues. Trimming shortened V by 4 bases and J by 4 bases, and 14 bases separated the two germline ends. The germline CDR1 and CDR2 sequences are SGHAT and FQNNGV. The full variable domain, completed using reference TRBV11-2 and TRBJ2-7, is EAGVAQSPRYKIIEKRQSVAFWCNPISGHATLYWYQQILGQGPKLLIQFQNNGVVDDSQLPKDRFSAERLKGVDSTLKIQPAKLEDSAVYLCASSYRDDGYEQYFGPGTRLTVT.

This clone has just one count. The CDR3 loop is CASSLPPGQAGRAEAFF. The CDR3, as DNA: TGCGCCAGCAGCTTACCACCCGGACAGGCGGGGCGGGCTGAAGCTTTCTTT. The chain uses TRBV5-1 and TRBJ1-1; 7 bases are a match to TRBD1. The CDR3 length is 17 residues. After removal of 2 bases from V and 6 bases from J, the junction contained 16 bases not matched to a gene. The germline V gene has CDR1 SGHRS and CDR2 YFSETQ.

Concerning this clone itself: This specimen includes other DNA sequences encoding the same CDR3. This chain links TRBV18 with TRBJ1-1, with no clear D. Germline-derived CDR1 and CDR2 are KGHSH and LQKENI. This CDR3 is 13 amino acids long. Trimming shortened V by 4 bases and J by 1 base, and 7 bases separated the two germline ends. CDR3 nucleotide sequence: TGTGCCAGCTCACAAGCAGCGAACACTGAAGCTTTCTTT. Translation: CASSQAANTEAFF.

The chain couples TRBV4-2 to TRBJ2-7; 13 bases align to TRBD2. The germline CDR1 and CDR2 sequences are LGHNA and YNFKEQ. CDR3 length: 18 residues. V lost 0 bases to trimming and J lost 3 bases; unmatched junction nucleotides: 8. Here the CDR3 DNA reads TGTGCCAGCAGCCAAGATTGGGGACTAGCGGGATCTCTCTACGAGCAGTACTTC. Its translation: CASSQDWGLAGSLYEQYF.

This clone was seen only once. V gene TRBV29-1 combines with J gene TRBJ1-2, with unresolved D. Trimming removed 3 bases at V and 0 bases at J, with 5 bases between. Germline loops: CDR1 SQVTM, CDR2 ANQGSEA. The CDR3 sequence is 12 residues long. CDR3 DNA: TGCAGCGTTGACCACACTAACTATGGCTACACCTTC. Amino acids: CSVDHTNYGYTF.

The chain carries TRBV7-9 and TRBJ2-7; unclear D gene. Trimming shortened V by 2 bases and J by 0 bases, and 8 bases separated the two germline ends. This CDR3 is built from 14 residues. Germline V CDR1 and CDR2: SEHNR, FQNEAQ (reference sequence). In DNA, the CDR3 is TGTGCCAGCAGCTTAATGAGTTCCTCCTACGAGCAGTACTTC. This codes for CASSLMSSSYEQYF. The full variable domain, in which reference TRBV7-9 and TRBJ2-7 provide the parts outside the CDR3, is DTGVSQNPRHKITKRGQNVTFRCDPISEHNRLYWYRQTLGQGPEFLTYFQNEAQLEKSRLLSDRFSAERPKGSFSTLEIQRTEQGDSAMYLCASSLMSSSYEQYFGPGTRLTVT.

This sequence joins TRBV5-4 and TRBJ2-3; 8 bases align to TRBD1. There are 13 residues in the CDR3. J was trimmed by 6 bases and V by 4 bases; bases with no gene match: 4. Germline V gene lookup returns CDR1 SGHNT and CDR2 YYREEE (reference sequence). DNA of the CDR3: TGTGCCAGCAGCCAAAGACAGGGGGATACGCAGTATTTT. It is translated as CASSQRQGDTQYF.

V and J are TRBV28 and TRBJ1-5; TRBD1 matches 7 bases. This CDR3 spans 13 amino acids. Germline-derived CDR1 and CDR2 are MDHEN and SYDVKM. Trimming at V came to 8 bases and at J to 4 bases, leaving 5 bases not matched to a gene. The CDR3 reads CASLGQPNQPQHF. Here the CDR3 DNA reads TGTGCCAGCCTGGGACAGCCTAATCAGCCCCAGCATTTT.